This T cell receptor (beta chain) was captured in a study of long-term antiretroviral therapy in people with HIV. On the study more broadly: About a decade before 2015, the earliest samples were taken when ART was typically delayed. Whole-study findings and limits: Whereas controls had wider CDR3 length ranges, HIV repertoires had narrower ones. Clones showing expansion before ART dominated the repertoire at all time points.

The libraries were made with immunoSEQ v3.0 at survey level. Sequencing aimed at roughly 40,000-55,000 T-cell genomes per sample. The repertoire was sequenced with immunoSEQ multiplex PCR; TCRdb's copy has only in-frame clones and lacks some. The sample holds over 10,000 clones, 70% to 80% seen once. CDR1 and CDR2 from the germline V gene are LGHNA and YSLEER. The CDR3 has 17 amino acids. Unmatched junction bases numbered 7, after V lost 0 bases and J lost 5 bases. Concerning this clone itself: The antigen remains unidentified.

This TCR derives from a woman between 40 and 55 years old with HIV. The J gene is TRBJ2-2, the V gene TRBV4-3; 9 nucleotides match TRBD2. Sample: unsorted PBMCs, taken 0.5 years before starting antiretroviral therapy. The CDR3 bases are TGCGCCAGCAGCCAAGAATTCCTAGCGGGGCGGACCGGGGAGCTGTTTTTT. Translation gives CASSQEFLAGRTGELFF.